Described below is a single T cell receptor beta chain sequence and its context. This sample is drawn from a study of blood T cell repertoires in COVID-19. Participants, about 18 to 95 years old, spanned approximately 25 US areas. Cohorts were assigned according to the clinical history that participants reported. Original data processing: Researchers report that nucleated cell counts were estimated from reference gene primer amplification. Assay: immunoSEQ multiplex PCR; the TCRdb copy retains only in-frame clones and omits some. That table furnishes V, J and clone size, whereas the DNA furnished D and trimming. The data show roughly 260,000 clones, 86% seen once. This CDR3 has 12 residues. CDR1 and CDR2 from the germline V gene are SGDLS and YYNGEE. J was trimmed by 8 bases and V by 0 bases; bases with no gene match: 1.

The V gene is TRBV9, the J gene TRBJ1-1, with TRBD1 identical over 7 bases. The clonotype originates from a woman aged 18-29 years who had recovered from COVID-19. Specimen: PBMCs or T cells enriched from blood (not recorded which). CDR3 DNA sequence: TGTGCCAGCAGCGTAGGGGGACAGGAAGCTTTCTTT. Translating gives CASSVGGQEAFF.